The entry below gives a single TCR beta chain sequence along with its context. The data originate from a study of T cell changes during pregnancy in multiple sclerosis. With 5 bases removed from V and 4 bases from J, the gap between germline ends came to 21 bases. The CDR3 extends over 17 amino acids. Germline lookup yields CDR1 SEHNR and CDR2 FQNEAQ (reference sequence). Data came from immunoSEQ multiplex PCR; TCRdb stores just in-frame clones and leaves some out. Among 90,000 to 95,000 clones, approximately 94% were seen once, and the ten largest hold less than 2.5%. This material consisted of peripheral blood, taken in the third trimester of pregnancy. The chain employs TRBV7-9 and TRBJ2-1; maybe TRBD2 (5 bases). The TCR was taken from a female donor with multiple sclerosis, enrolled in a pregnancy study. The CDR3 protein is CASSPPRARGQYNEQFF. CDR3 nucleotide sequence: TGTGCCAGCAGCCCTCCAAGGGCTCGCGGGCAGTACAATGAGCAGTTCTTC. Complete variable domain (other parts from reference TRBV7-9 and TRBJ2-1): DTGVSQNPRHKITKRGQNVTFRCDPISEHNRLYWYRQTLGQGPEFLTYFQNEAQLEKSRLLSDRFSAERPKGSFSTLEIQRTEQGDSAMYLCASSPPRARGQYNEQFFGPGTRLTVL.